This entry lists 8 T cell receptor beta chains sequenced from one sample in a study of PD-1 blockade in classical Hodgkin lymphoma. The protocol was immunoSEQ multiplex PCR, while the TCRdb copy is restricted to in-frame clones and leaves out a portion. The profile covers some 60,000 clones, with roughly nine tenths appearing a single time and around 9.7% taken by the ten largest. Every patient experienced relapse after autologous stem cell transplantation, and brentuximab vedotin exposure varied. The sequencing here drew on peripheral blood mononuclear cells (PBMCs), taken at baseline. The receptors here all came from a human donor with classical Hodgkin lymphoma.

The chain links TRBV6-1 to TRBJ1-2; D not certain. Trimming took 3 bases from V and 4 from J, leaving 12 bases between them. The length of the CDR3 is 14 residues. Germline values: CDR1 MNHNS, CDR2 SASEGT. The DNA for the CDR3 is TGTGCCAGCAGTGAGGAAGAGGCCGTCTATGGCTACACCTTC. This sequence encodes CASSEEEAVYGYTF.

The chain employs TRBV5-1 and TRBJ1-1, with D uncertain. Per germline, CDR1 SGHRS and CDR2 YFSETQ. Trimming removed 4 bases from V and 4 bases from J, with 17 bases in between. This CDR3 is built from 15 residues. Written as DNA, the CDR3 is TGCGCCAGCAGCCCGCCGTGGGGTCTGGGCACTGAAGCTTTCTTT. It yields the protein CASSPPWGLGTEAFF.

The J gene is TRBJ2-3, the V gene TRBV27, with 10 bases lining up with TRBD2. The V gene end was trimmed by 8 bases and the J gene end by 2 bases; junction bases not matched to a gene: 7. CDR3 length equals 15 residues. From germline, CDR1 is MNHEY and CDR2 SMNVEV (reference sequence). This CDR3 is CASWISGRPTDTQYF. Written as DNA, the CDR3 is TGTGCCAGCTGGATTAGCGGGAGGCCCACAGATACGCAGTATTTT.

This clone was observed a single time. This sequence joins TRBV6-1 and TRBJ2-2; D might be TRBD1 (6 bases). Per germline, CDR1 MNHNS and CDR2 SASEGT. Trimming shortened V by 7 bases and J by 3 bases, and 12 bases separated the two germline ends. The CDR3 runs to 14 residues. The CDR3 coding sequence is TGTGCCAGCACCCGGACAGATGACACCGGGGAGCTGTTTTTT. Amino acid sequence: CASTRTDDTGELFF.

The chain is built from TRBV28 and TRBJ2-5; no clear D gene. Germline CDR1 MDHEN, CDR2 SYDVKM. V lost 2 bases to trimming and J lost 0 bases, with 4 bases between them. The CDR3 covers 13 residues. The CDR3 loop reads CASSLGHQETQYF. As DNA, the CDR3 is TGTGCCAGCAGTTTAGGACACCAAGAGACCCAGTACTTC.

This clone occurred once. A junction boundary mismatches the germline segment, possibly from a read error. The chain recombines TRBV2 with TRBJ2-5, with D possibly being TRBD2 (5 bases). In germline, CDR1 is SNHLY, CDR2 FYNNEI. The CDR3 has 14 residues. The chain's CDR3 is CASPPWGAQGTQYF. The CDR3 coding sequence is TGTGCCAGCCCCCCCTGGGGAGCCCAAGGGACCCAGTACTTC.

This sequence joins TRBV9 and TRBJ2-1; D call uncertain. Germline V gene data show CDR1 as SGDLS and CDR2 as YYNGEE. The V end lost 5 bases, the J end lost 0 bases, and 12 bases lay between the germline ends. The CDR3 runs to 15 residues. The DNA for the CDR3 is TGTGCCAGCAGTCGGCCAGTGGGCTCCTACAATGAGCAGTTCTTC. Translated: CASSRPVGSYNEQFF.

The chain links TRBV6-5 to TRBJ2-2; maybe TRBD1 (6 bases). This CDR3 has 15 amino acids. CDR1 is MNHEY, CDR2 SVGAGI, per germline. Deletions cut 0 bases from V and 6 bases from J, with 11 bases between. CDR3 nucleotide sequence: TGTGCCAGCAGTTACTCCAGGGGATCGGCCGGGGAGCTGTTTTTT. This translates into CASSYSRGSAGELFF.